The 6 T cell receptor beta chains below were found in one sample sequenced in a study of T cell repertoires in cytomegalovirus infection. TCRdb ran MiXCR on the reads and lists one entry per CDR3 protein. The repertoire holds fewer than 300,000 distinct CDR3 sequences, roughly 24% seen once, with about 15% in the top ten. Material: PBMCs. These receptor sequences come from a human donor in good health (CMV status not recorded). Some clones in this sample may be carry-over from other donors' samples.

This clonotype was detected a few times. The V gene is TRBV6-2 or TRBV6-3, the J gene TRBJ2-5; TRBD2 agrees at 8 bases. V shed 6 bases, J shed 0 bases, and the junction held 12 bases outside the gene matches. Germline V CDR1 and CDR2: MNHEY, SVGEGT. The CDR3 contains 17 residues. CDR3 in amino acids: CASSPEPQRGYQETQYF. The CDR3 region has the DNA TGTGCCAGCAGCCCGGAACCCCAGCGGGGGTACCAAGAGACCCAGTACTTC.

This clonotype turned up a few times. This sequence joins TRBV20-1 and TRBJ1-2; 7 positions match TRBD1. V was clipped by 1 base and J by 5 bases; unmatched bases: 7. Germline values: CDR1 DFQATT, CDR2 SNEGSKA (reference sequence). The CDR3 loop spans 14 amino acids. CDR3 bases: TGCAGTGCTAGAGTAGACAGGGAGCAGTATGGCTACACCTTC. Protein product: CSARVDREQYGYTF.

Points on this clonotype: This could be a read error, since a much larger clone is one nucleotide away. The chain combines TRBV7-3 with TRBJ2-2, with no clear D. Germline V CDR1 and CDR2: SGHTA, FQGTGA. The CDR3 sequence is 14 residues long. The CDR3 DNA follows: TGTACCAGCAGCCCTACTGCGAACACCGGGGAGCTGTTTTTT. Amino acid sequence: CTSSPTANTGELFF. The complete variable domain, with remaining parts taken from reference TRBV7-3 and TRBJ2-2, reads GAGVSQTPSNKVTEKGKYVELRCDPISGHTALYWYRQSLGQGPEFLIYFQGTGAADDSGLPNDRFFAVRPEGSVSTLKIQRTERGDSAVYLCTSSPTANTGELFFGEGSRLTVL.

The table lists this clonotype with many counts. The J gene is TRBJ2-7, the V gene TRBV7-2; D gene ambiguous. The CDR3 is 14 residues long. Germline CDR1 and CDR2: SGHTA and FQGNSA. Trimming removed 5 bases from V and 3 bases from J, with 14 bases in between. The CDR3 here is CASSPSVQDYEQYF. In DNA form, the CDR3 reads TGTGCCAGCAGCCCCTCGGTCCAGGACTACGAGCAGTACTTC. The complete variable domain, with remaining parts taken from reference TRBV7-2 and TRBJ2-7, reads GAGVSQSPSNKVTEKGKDVELRCDPISGHTALYWYRQSLGQGLEFLIYFQGNSAPDKSGLPSDRFSAERTGGSVSTLTIQRTQQEDSAVYLCASSPSVQDYEQYFGPGTRLTVT.

The chain employs TRBV5-6 and TRBJ2-7, with 7 nucleotides matching TRBD1. Germline CDR1 reads SGHDT; CDR2 reads YYEEEE. J gave up 5 bases and V 0 bases, and 8 bases lay outside the gene matches. The CDR3 has 15 amino acids. For the CDR3, the DNA is TGTGCCAGCAGCTTGGTCGGGACAGCCTTCGACGAGCAGTACTTC. It encodes CASSLVGTAFDEQYF.

This clonotype has a handful of counts. CDR3 loop: CASSLTSGRDHEQFF. The CDR3 coding sequence is TGTGCCAGCAGCTTGACTAGCGGGAGGGACCATGAGCAGTTCTTC. This chain connects TRBV11-2 to TRBJ2-1; TRBD2 matches 14 bases. The junction had 3 bases not matched to a gene; V was cut back by 3 bases and J by 8 bases. In germline, CDR1 is SGHAT, CDR2 FQNNGV. The CDR3 sequence is 15 residues long.